The rows below give T cell receptor beta chains drawn from one sample of a study of blood T cell repertoires in COVID-19. Assay used: immunoSEQ multiplex PCR; TCRdb lists only in-frame clones, some missing. The sample shows 200,000 or so clones, about 87% of them seen only once. The sample taken for sequencing was PBMCs or T cells enriched from blood (not recorded which). Every receptor here comes from a woman aged 30 to 39 who had recovered from COVID-19. Both conserved end residues are part of each CDR3. The D gene is left open where the match is weak. Only some rows state a clone size, as once, few, many or a class for expanded clones.

D gene,V gene,J gene,clone size,CDR3 DNA,CDR3 protein
NA,TRBV24-1,TRBJ2-3,NA,TGTGCCACCAGTGACCCTGGGACTGCAACAGATACGCAGTATTTT,CATSDPGTATDTQYF
NA,TRBV19,TRBJ1-5,NA,TGTGCCAGTAGTATGAATCACAGGAATCAGCCCCAGCATTTT,CASSMNHRNQPQHF
NA,TRBV6-1,TRBJ1-1,once,TGTGCCAGCAGTGAAGCGTTAGCGGGGGCAGGTCGTGCTTTCTTT,CASSEALAGAGRAFF
NA,TRBV27,TRBJ1-2,NA,TGTGCCAGCAGTTTCGGCAGGGGTAACTATGGCTACACCTTC,CASSFGRGNYGYTF
NA,TRBV2,TRBJ1-2,NA,TGTGCCAGCATCCGCAGGGAGGAAGGCTACACCTTC,CASIRREEGYTF
NA,TRBV5-1,TRBJ2-2,NA,TGCGCCAGCAGCTGGAGGGGAGCGAACACCGGGGAGCTGTTTTTT,CASSWRGANTGELFF
TRBD1,TRBV5-4,TRBJ1-6,NA,TGTGCCAGCAGCGATGCCAAACAGGGGTTCGATAATTCACCCCTCCACTTT,CASSDAKQGFDNSPLHF
TRBD1,TRBV10-2,TRBJ1-2,NA,TGCGCCAGCAGTCCCGGACAGGGGAACTATGGCTACACCTTC,CASSPGQGNYGYTF
TRBD2,TRBV2,TRBJ2-7,few,TGTGCCAGCAGTGCTGGGGGACTAGCCTACGAGCAGTACTTC,CASSAGGLAYEQYF
TRBD1,TRBV4-3,TRBJ1-6,NA,TGCGCCAGCAGGCAAAATGGGGACAGGGGGAATTCACCCCTCCACTTT,CASRQNGDRGNSPLHF
TRBD1,TRBV6-5,TRBJ2-2,NA,TGTGCCAGCATGCGGACAGGGAGCACCGGGGAGCTGTTTTTT,CASMRTGSTGELFF
NA,TRBV15,TRBJ1-1,NA,TGTGCCACCAGCAGTCTCGGGAACACTGAAGCTTTCTTT,CATSSLGNTEAFF
NA,TRBV7-7,TRBJ1-3,NA,TGTGCTAGCAGCTTTAATCCTTGGGGCAGGTCTGGAAACACCATATATTTT,CASSFNPWGRSGNTIYF
NA,TRBV3-1/TRBV3-2,TRBJ2-1,NA,TGTGCCAGCAGCCAAGATAGAGGACAGTACAATGAGCAGTTCTTC,CASSQDRGQYNEQFF